Presented here are 18 T cell receptor beta chains from one specimen sequenced in a study of TIL therapy for anti-PD-1-resistant metastatic lung cancer. Documented time point: pre-treatment sample, taken before nivolumab and TIL therapy. The tumor samples were excised metastases, mostly pleural nodules or supraclavicular lymph nodes. The immunoSEQ assay was v3. Only in-frame clones appear in the TCRdb table, and some are missing; sequencing was by immunoSEQ multiplex PCR. Here the sample spans about 50,000 clones, approximately 70% being singletons. The starting material was tumor tissue, obtained at baseline. These receptors originate from a person aged 25 to 79 with non-small cell lung cancer.

This clone has a handful of counts. The chain has TRBV9 and TRBJ1-2; D is ambiguous. The CDR3 has 14 residues. The germline V and J ends were trimmed by 2 bases and 0 bases, with 8 bases remaining between them. The germline CDR1 and CDR2 sequences are SGDLS and YYNGEE. Here the CDR3 reads CASSVQATNYGYTF. The CDR3 DNA reads as TGTGCCAGCAGCGTTCAAGCTACTAACTATGGCTACACCTTC.

The V gene is TRBV7-2, the J gene TRBJ2-7; D assignment may be TRBD1 or TRBD2 (5 bases each). Between the trimmed V and J ends, which lost 5 bases and 0 bases, there was a span of 14 bases. There are 15 residues in the CDR3. Looked up from germline, CDR1 is SGHTA and CDR2 is FQGNSA. CDR3 region: CASSTMGVSSYEQYF. In nucleotides, the CDR3 is TGTGCCAGCAGCACTATGGGGGTGAGCTCCTACGAGCAGTACTTC.

The chain employs TRBV19 and TRBJ2-2; D remains ambiguous. CDR1 and CDR2 from the germline V gene are LNHDA and SQIVND (reference sequence). The germline V and J ends were trimmed by 6 bases and 5 bases, with 16 bases remaining between them. The CDR3 runs 15 residues. The CDR3 sequence is CASSGLAFPTGELFF. The CDR3 DNA sequence: TGTGCCAGTAGCGGGCTTGCCTTTCCAACCGGGGAGCTGTTTTTT.

This clone was counted a single time. The genes are TRBV5-6 and TRBJ1-2; D may be TRBD1 (6 bases). Trimming pared 1 base from V and 3 bases from J, leaving 10 bases between. CDR1 is SGHDT and CDR2 is YYEEEE in the germline V gene. This CDR3 region has 14 residues. This chain's CDR3 is CASSLYRVDYGYTF. DNA for the CDR3: TGTGCCAGCAGCTTGTACAGGGTTGACTATGGCTACACCTTC.

V and J are TRBV28 and TRBJ1-3, with no clear D. CDR3 length equals 12 residues. Germline lookup yields CDR1 MDHEN and CDR2 SYDVKM. The V end was cut by 4 bases, the J end by 5 bases, with 6 bases between. The DNA for the CDR3 is TGTGCCAGCAGTTCGCGAAGAAACACCATATATTTT. Protein sequence: CASSSRRNTIYF.

About this clone: A read error may produce the germline difference seen at one junction end. This rearrangement joins TRBV2 to TRBJ2-3; 11 nucleotides line up with TRBD2. CDR1 is SNHLY and CDR2 is FYNNEI in the germline V gene. The CDR3 sequence is 13 residues long. The CDR3, as DNA: TGTGCCAGCAGTGGGGCGGGGACTAGCGGTTCGCATTTT. This translates into CASSGAGTSGSHF.

The sample holds a few counts of this clone. The rearrangement uses TRBV9 and TRBJ1-1, with a possible D match to TRBD1 (5 bases). Trimming removed 0 bases at V and 4 bases at J, with 10 bases between. Germline CDR1 reads SGDLS; CDR2 reads YYNGEE. The CDR3 sequence is 14 residues long. CDR3 residues: CASSVVGTGTEAFF. The CDR3 bases are TGTGCCAGCAGCGTAGTCGGGACCGGCACTGAAGCTTTCTTT.

This sequence joins TRBV23-1 and TRBJ1-2, with 8 bases fitting TRBD1. TRBV23-1 belongs to the ORF category, with a function that is uncertain. This CDR3 spans 15 amino acids. V shed 4 bases, J shed 1 base, and the junction held 5 bases outside the gene matches. DNA of the CDR3: TGCGCCAGCAGTCGGACAGGGCCCTTTAACTATGGCTACACCTTC. Translation: CASSRTGPFNYGYTF.

This sequence joins TRBV10-2 and TRBJ2-7; TRBD1 agrees at 7 bases. The trim removed 8 bases at V and 4 bases at J, leaving 8 bases unmatched. CDR1 and CDR2 from the germline V gene are WSHSY and SAAADI. This CDR3 spans 13 amino acids. CDR3 sequence: CASSGGPFYEQYF. CDR3 coding DNA: TGCGCCAGCTCAGGGGGACCTTTTTACGAGCAGTACTTC.

The V call is TRBV30, the J call TRBJ2-1, with 12 nucleotides matching TRBD1. The germline V gene has CDR1 GTSNPN and CDR2 SVGIG (reference sequence). CDR3 size: 14 residues. J was trimmed by 8 bases and V by 5 bases; bases with no gene match: 7. CDR3 loop: CAWGDRGLSDEQFF. The CDR3, as DNA: TGTGCCTGGGGGGACAGGGGGCTATCTGATGAGCAGTTCTTC.

The rearrangement uses TRBV28 and TRBJ1-3; D is unclear. The CDR3 is 17 residues long. Trimming took off 0 bases at V and 0 bases at J, with 12 bases between the two ends. The germline CDR1 and CDR2 sequences are MDHEN and SYDVKM. The CDR3 sequence is CASSLWLPGLSGNTIYF. Written as DNA, the CDR3 is TGTGCCAGCAGTTTATGGTTGCCGGGCCTCTCTGGAAACACCATATATTTT.

The chain employs TRBV28 and TRBJ2-7; D assignment may be TRBD1 or TRBD2 (5 bases each). The CDR3 is 13 residues long. Germline V gene sequence: CDR1 MDHEN, CDR2 SYDVKM. V was cut by 5 bases and J by 6 bases, with 14 bases left in between. CDR3 coding DNA: TGTGCCAGCAGTCGGGACCCCGGGGCCGAGCAGTACTTC. Translating gives CASSRDPGAEQYF.

V is TRBV19 and J is TRBJ1-1; D might be TRBD1 (5 bases). Per germline, CDR1 LNHDA and CDR2 SQIVND (reference sequence). Trimming took 7 bases from V and 4 from J, leaving 22 bases between them. The CDR3 length is 16 residues. CDR3 DNA sequence: TGTGCCAGTAACTCCCGTCCGCTGGGGCTAGGCACTGAAGCTTTCTTT. Translated, it gives CASNSRPLGLGTEAFF.

The V gene is TRBV7-7, the J gene TRBJ2-7; 7 nucleotides line up with TRBD2. Germline CDR1 is SSHAT and CDR2 is FNYEAQ (reference sequence). The junction had 1 base not matched to a gene; V was cut back by 0 bases and J by 5 bases. The CDR3 is 13 amino acids. This CDR3 reads CASSLAGRDEQYF. CDR3 nucleotide sequence: TGTGCCAGCAGCTTAGCAGGGAGGGACGAGCAGTACTTC.

This sequence joins TRBV25-1 and TRBJ1-3; D might be TRBD1 (6 bases). In germline, CDR1 is MGHDK, CDR2 SYGVNS. This CDR3 spans 14 amino acids. V lost 4 bases to trimming and J lost 4 bases, with 11 bases between them. CDR3 region: CASSVAGAGNTIYF. The CDR3 nucleotides are TGTGCCAGCAGTGTTGCAGGGGCCGGAAACACCATATATTTT.

The gene calls are TRBV30 and TRBJ1-2; a weak D match, TRBD1 (6 bases). V was clipped by 6 bases and J by 0 bases, with 14 bases between them. The CDR3 is 14 amino acids. CDR1 GTSNPN and CDR2 SVGIG come from the germline V gene (reference sequence). The CDR3 spells CACTEGGANYGYTF. In DNA form, the CDR3 reads TGTGCCTGTACTGAAGGGGGGGCTAACTATGGCTACACCTTC.

This clone is a singleton in its sample. The gene calls are TRBV14 and TRBJ2-3; unclear D gene. The ends were cut back, 2 bases at V and 4 bases at J, with 7 bases in the middle. The CDR3 is made up of 13 amino acids. The germline gives CDR1 SGHDN, CDR2 FVKESK. The CDR3 reads CASSQHISDTQYF. The CDR3 DNA reads as TGTGCCAGCAGCCAACACATTTCAGATACGCAGTATTTT.

The rearrangement uses TRBV5-1 and TRBJ2-6, with a tentative D call TRBD1 (5 bases). Germline V gene sequence: CDR1 SGHRS, CDR2 YFSETQ. This CDR3 region has 16 residues. V lost 0 bases, J lost 0 bases, and 7 bases lay in between. CDR3 coding DNA: TGCGCCAGCAGCTTGGGACAGCACTCTGGGGCCAACGTCCTGACTTTC. Its protein product is CASSLGQHSGANVLTF. Combining the CDR3 with reference TRBV5-1 and TRBJ2-6 gives the whole variable domain KAGVTQTPRYLIKTRGQQVTLSCSPISGHRSVSWYQQTPGQGLQFLFEYFSETQRNKGNFPGRFSGRQFSNSRSEMNVSTLELGDSALYLCASSLGQHSGANVLTFGAGSRLTVL.